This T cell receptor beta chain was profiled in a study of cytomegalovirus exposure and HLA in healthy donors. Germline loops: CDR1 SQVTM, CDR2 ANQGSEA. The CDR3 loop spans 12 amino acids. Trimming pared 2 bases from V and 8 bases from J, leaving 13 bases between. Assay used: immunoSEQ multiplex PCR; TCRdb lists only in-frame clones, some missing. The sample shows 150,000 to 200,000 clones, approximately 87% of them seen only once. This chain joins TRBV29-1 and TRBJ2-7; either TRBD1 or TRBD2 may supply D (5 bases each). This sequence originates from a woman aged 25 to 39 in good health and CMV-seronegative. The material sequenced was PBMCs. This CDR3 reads CSVETLMGQQYF. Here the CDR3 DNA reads TGCAGCGTTGAAACCCTTATGGGACAGCAGTACTTC.